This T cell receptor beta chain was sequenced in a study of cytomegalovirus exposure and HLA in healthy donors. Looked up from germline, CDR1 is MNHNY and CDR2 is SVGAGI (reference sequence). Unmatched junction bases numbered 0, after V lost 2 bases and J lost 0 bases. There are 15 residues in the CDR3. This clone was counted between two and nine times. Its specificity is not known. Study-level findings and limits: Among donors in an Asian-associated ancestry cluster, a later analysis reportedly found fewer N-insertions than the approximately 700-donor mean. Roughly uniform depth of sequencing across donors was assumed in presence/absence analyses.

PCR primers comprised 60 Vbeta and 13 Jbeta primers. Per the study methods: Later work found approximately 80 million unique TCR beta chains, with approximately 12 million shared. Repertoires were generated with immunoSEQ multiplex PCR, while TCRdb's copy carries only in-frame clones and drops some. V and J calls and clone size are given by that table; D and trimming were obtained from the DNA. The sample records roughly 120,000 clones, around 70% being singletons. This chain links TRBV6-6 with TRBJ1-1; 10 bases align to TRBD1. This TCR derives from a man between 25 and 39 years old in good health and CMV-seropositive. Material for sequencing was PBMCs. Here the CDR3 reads CASSYGTGVNTEAFF. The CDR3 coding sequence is TGTGCCAGCAGTTACGGGACAGGGGTGAACACTGAAGCTTTCTTT.